This T cell receptor (beta chain) was obtained from a study of T-cell reconstitution after alpha-beta-depleted transplantation in children. There are 12 residues in the CDR3. Per the germline V gene, CDR1 is DFQATT and CDR2 is SNEGSKA (reference sequence). Trimming shortened V by 6 bases and J by 5 bases, and 10 bases separated the two germline ends. TCRbeta library construction was performed incorporating unique molecular identifiers. TCRdb re-analysed the PCR reads in MiXCR, keeping a single row per CDR3 protein. The data contain about 360,000 distinct CDR3 sequences, 13% of them singletons. This clonotype turned up a few times.

The V call is TRBV20-1, the J call TRBJ2-2, with D perhaps TRBD1 (6 bases). The sequence was obtained from a human donor who donated a stem cell graft to a child with Fanconi anemia. Here the sequenced sample was PBMCs, taken from the stem cell graft. In DNA, the CDR3 is TGCAGTGCCCGAAGGGGGACCGGGGAGCTGTTTTTT. As protein: CSARRGTGELFF.